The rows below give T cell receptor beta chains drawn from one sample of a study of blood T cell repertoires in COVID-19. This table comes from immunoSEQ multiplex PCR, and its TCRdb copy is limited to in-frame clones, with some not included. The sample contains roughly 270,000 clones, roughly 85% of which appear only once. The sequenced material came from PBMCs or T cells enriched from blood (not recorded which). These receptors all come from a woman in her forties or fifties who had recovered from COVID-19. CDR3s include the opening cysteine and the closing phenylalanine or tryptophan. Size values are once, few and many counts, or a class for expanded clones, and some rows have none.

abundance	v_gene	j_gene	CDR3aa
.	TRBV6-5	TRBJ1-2	CASSYARQFIYGYTF
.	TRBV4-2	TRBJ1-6	CASSPILNGEVNSPLHF
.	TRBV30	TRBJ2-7	CALEILYEQYF
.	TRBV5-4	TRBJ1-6	CASSLAGRGRLGSPLHF
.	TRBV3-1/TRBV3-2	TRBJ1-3	CASSQDRKVEGEAGNTIYF
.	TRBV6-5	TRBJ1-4	CASSPGGLRSEKLFF
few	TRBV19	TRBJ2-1	CATLDRGEQFF
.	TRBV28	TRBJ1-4	CASRIQGTGPNEKLFF
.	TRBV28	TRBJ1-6	CASSFLYSPLHF
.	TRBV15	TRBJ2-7	CATSRSLDRGHYEQYF
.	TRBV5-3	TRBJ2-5	CARSLQSGYGETQYF
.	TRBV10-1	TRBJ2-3	CASSGRGLAGGPDTQYF
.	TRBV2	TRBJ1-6	CASSVGTGDSPLHF
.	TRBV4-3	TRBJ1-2	CASSQRTANANYGYTF
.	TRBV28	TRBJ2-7	CASTPPGLAGIDEQYF
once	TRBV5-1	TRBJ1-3	CASSFSTGLGNTIYF
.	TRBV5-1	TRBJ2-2	CASSLDRGVAGELFF
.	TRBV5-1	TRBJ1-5	CASSPDGSNQPQHF
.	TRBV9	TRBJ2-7	CASSVGLGDYEQYF
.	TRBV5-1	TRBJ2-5	CASTSSGGQETQYF
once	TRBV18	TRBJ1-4	CASSLGDSREEKLFF
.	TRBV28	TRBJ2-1	CASSITTGIFYNEQFF
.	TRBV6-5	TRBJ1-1	CASSYEAGNTEAFF
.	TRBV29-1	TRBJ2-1	CSDGLSAYNEQFF
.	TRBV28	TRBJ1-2	CASSSQDRGDYGYTF
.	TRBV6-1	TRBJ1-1	CASSAVRGSGKAEAFF
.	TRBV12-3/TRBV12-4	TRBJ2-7	CASAGEYEQYF
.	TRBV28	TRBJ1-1	CASMGHGFTEAFF
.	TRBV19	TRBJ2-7	CASSRLAGSSYEQYF
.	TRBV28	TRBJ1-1	CASSRGGVNTEAFF
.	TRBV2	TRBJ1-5	CASSIQQTQPQHF
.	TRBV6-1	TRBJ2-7	CASSEVAGGSYEQYF
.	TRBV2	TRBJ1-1	CASSSQMTGWGGTEAFF
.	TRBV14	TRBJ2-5	CASSSYGRVQETQYF
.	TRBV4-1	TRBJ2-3	CASSGSGRLTDTQYF
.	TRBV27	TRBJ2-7	CASSLGSGYEQYF
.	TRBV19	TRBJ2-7	CASSASGGAYEQYF
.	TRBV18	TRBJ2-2	CASSLTGDRVTGELFF
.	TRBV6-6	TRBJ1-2	CASTPGTGPLNYGYTF
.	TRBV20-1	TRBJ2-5	CSASGASGVQETQYF
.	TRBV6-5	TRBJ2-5	CASSYARVGQETQYF
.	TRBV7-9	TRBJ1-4	CASSSTGDETNEKLFF
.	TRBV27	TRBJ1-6	CASSSTSTGNNSPLHF
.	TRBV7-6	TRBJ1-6	CASSLSNRGRGSPLHF
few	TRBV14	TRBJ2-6	CASSWTGGSGANVLTF